What follows are 3 T cell receptor beta chains derived from one specimen sequenced in a study of OX40 agonist ivuxolimab in advanced cancers. This table comes from immunoSEQ multiplex PCR, and its TCRdb copy is limited to in-frame clones, with some not included. The table includes over 35,000 clones, 70% to 85% detected once. Sequenced here: CD4+ or CD8+ T cells sorted from blood, sampled in a trial of the OX40 agonist ivuxolimab. The receptors here all came from an adult with an advanced solid tumor such as melanoma, head and neck, liver or kidney cancer.

The V call is TRBV7-6, the J call TRBJ2-2; D possibly corresponds to TRBD2 (7 bases). V shed 6 bases and J shed 9 bases, with 20 bases lying between them. The CDR3 totals 15 residues. Looked up from germline, CDR1 is SGHVS and CDR2 is FNYEAQ. CDR3: CASRSPYGGQRELFF. CDR3 in DNA: TGTGCCAGCAGAAGCCCGTACGGGGGGCAGAGGGAGCTGTTTTTT.

This CDR3 is CASSVTATYEQYF. CDR3 bases: TGTGCCAGCAGTGTGACTGCCACCTACGAGCAGTACTTC. This chain links TRBV6-1 with TRBJ2-7; D gene uncertain. The CDR3 totals 13 residues. Trimming stripped 4 bases from V and 2 bases from J, with 9 bases between. CDR1 and CDR2 from the germline V gene are MNHNS and SASEGT.

The chain links TRBV6-4 to TRBJ1-2; 8 positions match TRBD1. With V trimmed by 4 bases and J by 8 bases, 6 bases remained unmatched. Germline lookup yields CDR1 MRHNA and CDR2 SNTAGT. This CDR3 contains 13 residues. The CDR3 loop reads CASSGDRGRGYTF. The DNA of the CDR3 is TGTGCCAGCAGTGGAGACAGGGGCCGAGGCTACACCTTC.